The 3 T cell receptor delta chains given below trace back to one sample, sequenced in a study of gamma-delta T cells after stem cell transplantation (dated by TCRdb to about 2016). Libraries were built with RT-PCR. Instrument used: Illumina MiSeq. TCRdb reprocessed the public reads with the caller CATT; rows with the same DNA were merged afterwards. This sample lists about 2,000 delta-chain clones; roughly a quarter were detected once. Around 25% of the sample rests with the top ten. Sequenced: gamma-delta T cells. The receptors here all came from a human donor. It is not recorded whose cells these are; they may come from a transplant donor.

This clone counts as medium-sized (0.01 to 0.1%). The chain recombines TRDV1 with TRDJ4, with D possibly matching TRDD3 (6 bases). The germline V gene has CDR1 TSWWSYY and CDR2 QGS. V was shortened by 2 bases and J by 3 bases, with 43 bases between the two germline ends. This CDR3 region has 24 residues. CDR3: CALGEKPTGRGILRGIRLGGPLIF. The CDR3 nucleotides read TGTGCTCTTGGGGAAAAACCTACGGGGCGAGGTATACTCCGAGGTATACGACTGGGTGGACCCCTGATCTTT.

About this clone: A much larger clone sits a single nucleotide away, making a read error possible. The chain joins TRDV1 to TRDJ1, with 10 bases aligning to TRDD3. Germline CDR1 TSWWSYY, CDR2 QGS. V was clipped by 2 bases and J by 1 base; unmatched bases: 25. The CDR3 spans 23 residues. The CDR3 is CALGESHRPEGLSWGIITDKLIF. The CDR3 DNA reads as TGTGCTCTTGGGGAATCCCATCGCCCCGAGGGCTTATCCTGGGGGATAATCACCGATAAACTCATCTTT.

By sample fraction, this clone is medium-sized. V usage is TRDV2 and J usage is TRDJ1; TRDD3 matches 11 bases. The V and J ends lost 1 base and 0 bases, in that order; junction bases with no gene match: 9. Germline-derived CDR1 and CDR2 are GEAIGNYY and EKD. The CDR3 contains 18 residues. CDR3 nucleotides: TGTGCCTGTGACACGCTGGGGGATACCCCGAGAAACACCGATAAACTCATCTTT. This encodes CACDTLGDTPRNTDKLIF.